Below are 25 T cell receptor beta chains sequenced from a single sample in a study of cytomegalovirus exposure and HLA in healthy donors. The PCR used 60 Vbeta and 13 Jbeta primers. The repertoire was sequenced with immunoSEQ multiplex PCR; TCRdb's copy has only in-frame clones and lacks some. The table has over 100,000 clones, 55% to 75% seen once. The sample comprised PBMCs. The receptors here all came from a man aged 25 to 40 in good health and CMV-seropositive.

CDR3 sequence: CASSRTTGAAEKLFF. The CDR3 nucleotides are TGCGCCAGCAGCAGAACGACAGGGGCCGCTGAAAAACTGTTTTTT. The chain has TRBV5-1 and TRBJ1-4; 8 positions agree with TRBD1. In germline, CDR1 is SGHRS, CDR2 YFSETQ. CDR3 length: 15 residues. Trimming at V came to 4 bases and at J to 7 bases, leaving 9 bases not matched to a gene.

The chain uses TRBV7-6 and TRBJ2-5; 14 bases map to TRBD2. The CDR3 sequence is 18 residues long. Trimming took 0 bases from V and 2 from J; bases not matched to a gene: 5. Germline CDR1 reads SGHVS; CDR2 reads FNYEAQ. DNA of the CDR3: TGTGCCAGCAGCTTAGCAGGGACTAGCGGGGGTTGGCAAGAGACCCAGTACTTC. This translates into CASSLAGTSGGWQETQYF.

V is TRBV19 and J is TRBJ2-1, with TRBD2 matching over 9 bases. Unmatched junction bases numbered 8, after V lost 5 bases and J lost 6 bases. The CDR3 covers 15 residues. Per the germline V gene, CDR1 is LNHDA and CDR2 is SQIVND (reference sequence). CDR3 amino acids: CASSSPGAGGNEQFF. CDR3 bases: TGTGCCAGTAGTTCCCCCGGAGCGGGGGGCAATGAGCAGTTCTTC.

CDR3 amino acids: CASSTSGGTFQETQYF. The CDR3 DNA sequence: TGTGCCAGCAGTACCTCCGGCGGGACTTTCCAAGAGACCCAGTACTTC. This chain uses TRBV7-9 with TRBJ2-5; a possible D gene is TRBD2 (6 bases). The V gene lost 6 bases and the J gene lost 1 base, with 18 bases spanning the gap. CDR1 is SEHNR and CDR2 is FQNEAQ in the germline V gene (reference sequence). This CDR3 has 16 residues.

The chain joins TRBV4-3 to TRBJ2-1; D is possibly TRBD2 (6 bases). The V gene lost 1 base and the J gene lost 5 bases, with 15 bases spanning the gap. The CDR3 spans 16 residues. Germline CDR1 LGHNA, CDR2 YSLEER. CDR3 coding DNA: TGCGCCAGCAGCCAAGGGACTAACCTTTTGGACAATGAGCAGTTCTTC. It encodes CASSQGTNLLDNEQFF.

The V and J genes are TRBV4-1 and TRBJ1-2; no clear D gene. Germline V gene data show CDR1 as MGHRA and CDR2 as YSYEKL. The V gene lost 4 bases and the J gene lost 5 bases, with 20 bases spanning the gap. The CDR3 is made up of 16 amino acids. CDR3 bases: TGCGCCAGCAGCCGGGGAGGGCAGTCCACCCGGTATGGCTACACCTTC. Protein sequence: CASSRGGQSTRYGYTF.

This clone has just one count. The chain joins TRBV5-1 to TRBJ2-5, with 13 bases aligning to TRBD2. After removal of 0 bases from V and 5 bases from J, the junction contained 4 bases not matched to a gene. CDR1 and CDR2 (germline): SGHRS, YFSETQ. The CDR3 totals 16 residues. The CDR3 nucleotides read TGCGCCAGCAGCTTGGGACTAGCGGGGGGTATTGAGACCCAGTACTTC. The encoded protein is CASSLGLAGGIETQYF.

The chain employs TRBV10-2 and TRBJ1-5, with TRBD1 as a possible D gene (5 bases). CDR1 and CDR2 (germline): WSHSY, SAAADI. V was cut by 6 bases and J by 5 bases, with 11 bases left in between. The CDR3 length is 13 residues. The CDR3 DNA sequence: TGCGCCAGCAGCGAAGGAGGGGATCAGCCCCAGCATTTT. It encodes CASSEGGDQPQHF.

The chain carries TRBV29-1 and TRBJ2-3, with 10 positions matching TRBD2. Germline V lookup: CDR1 SQVTM, CDR2 ANQGSEA. There are 15 residues in the CDR3. Losses at the gene ends were 2 bases for V and 5 bases for J; bases not matched to a gene: 7. CDR3 sequence (DNA): TGCAGCGTTGAATGGGCTAGCGGGAGAGTAGATACGCAGTATTTT. Its protein is CSVEWASGRVDTQYF.

CDR3 nucleotide sequence: TGCAGCGCCCTGCGGCCCCTTAGCGGTGGCTACACCTTC. This gives the protein CSALRPLSGGYTF. The chain links TRBV29-1 to TRBJ1-2, with D uncertain. The CDR3 sequence is 13 residues long. Germline loops: CDR1 SQVTM, CDR2 ANQGSEA. V lost 7 bases and J 7 bases, leaving 19 bases between the germline ends.

The chain employs TRBV14 and TRBJ2-7; 7 positions agree with TRBD1. CDR1 and CDR2 from the germline V gene are SGHDN and FVKESK. V lost 1 base to trimming and J lost 0 bases; unmatched junction nucleotides: 0. The CDR3 contains 14 residues. In DNA, the CDR3 is TGTGCCAGCAGCCAAGGGGACAGCTCCTACGAGCAGTACTTC. It yields the protein CASSQGDSSYEQYF.

V gene TRBV28 combines with J gene TRBJ2-7; D remains ambiguous. The V end was cut by 8 bases, the J end by 0 bases, with 8 bases between. Germline-derived CDR1 and CDR2 are MDHEN and SYDVKM. The CDR3 is made up of 12 amino acids. Written as DNA, the CDR3 is TGTGCCAGCCTCAGGCGCTCCTACGAGCAGTACGTC. It codes for CASLRRSYEQYV.

The chain couples TRBV6-1 to TRBJ2-1; the D gene is possibly TRBD2 (6 bases). CDR1 is MNHNS, CDR2 SASEGT, per germline. V dropped 4 bases and J dropped 8 bases, with 15 bases sitting between them. This CDR3 comprises 14 residues. CDR3 in amino acids: CASSGGLIIDEQFF. DNA of the CDR3: TGTGCCAGCAGTGGAGGACTAATAATCGATGAGCAGTTCTTC.

This chain joins TRBV6-1 and TRBJ2-1, with TRBD1 identical over 7 bases. Germline CDR1 reads MNHNS; CDR2 reads SASEGT. The V and J ends lost 2 bases and 14 bases, in that order; junction bases with no gene match: 6. The CDR3 is made up of 12 amino acids. The CDR3 region is CASSESDRSEFF. In DNA, the CDR3 is TGTGCCAGCAGTGAATCGGACAGGTCGGAGTTCTTC.

The chain employs TRBV11-2 and TRBJ1-1; TRBD1 matches 7 bases. Looked up from germline, CDR1 is SGHAT and CDR2 is FQNNGV. CDR3 length: 15 residues. Germline trimming cut 6 bases from V and 1 base from J; bases unmatched to any gene: 8. The CDR3 here is CASRIRQGGNTEAFF. The CDR3 DNA sequence: TGTGCCAGCAGGATTCGACAGGGAGGGAACACTGAAGCTTTCTTT.

The rearrangement links TRBV13 to TRBJ1-1; tentatively, D is TRBD1 (5 bases). The V end lost 6 bases, the J end lost 0 bases, and 8 bases lay between the germline ends. Germline V gene sequence: CDR1 PRHDT, CDR2 FYEKMQ (reference sequence). The CDR3 has 13 residues. Here the CDR3 DNA reads TGTGCCAGCAGGGGGCTCTTGAACACTGAAGCTTTCTTT. This codes for CASRGLLNTEAFF.

J is TRBJ2-7 and V is TRBV2; a possible D gene is TRBD2 (5 bases). Germline V gene lookup returns CDR1 SNHLY and CDR2 FYNNEI. This CDR3 has 14 amino acids. V shed 3 bases and J shed 2 bases, with 11 bases lying between them. The CDR3 coding sequence is TGTGCCAGCAGTGACGGGGTGGTACCCTACGAGCAGTACTTC. The encoded protein is CASSDGVVPYEQYF.

The rearrangement uses TRBV21-1 and TRBJ2-7; the table gives TRBD2 as D, unverified against the DNA. TRBV21-1 is termed a pseudogene. The CDR3 has 16 amino acids. CDR3 sequence reads: CASSKLSSGRTYEQYV. The CDR3 DNA follows: TGTGCCAGCAGCAAACTATCTAGCGGGCGAACCTACGAGCAGTACGTC.

The chain carries TRBV9 and TRBJ2-5; 9 bases map to TRBD2. With 4 bases clipped from V and 5 bases from J, the junction kept 12 bases outside the gene matches. From germline, CDR1 is SGDLS and CDR2 YYNGEE. CDR3 size: 16 residues. CDR3 protein: CASSPLSGSTGETQYF. The DNA for the CDR3 is TGTGCCAGCAGCCCCCTTAGCGGGAGCACGGGGGAGACCCAGTACTTC.

V gene TRBV2 combines with J gene TRBJ2-7; D is perhaps TRBD1 (5 bases). Germline CDR1 reads SNHLY; CDR2 reads FYNNEI. Trimming removed 4 bases at V and 1 base at J, with 20 bases between. The CDR3 is made up of 17 amino acids. The chain's CDR3 is CASSGWGYMVRSYEQYF. The CDR3 DNA sequence: TGTGCCAGCAGTGGATGGGGCTACATGGTAAGGTCCTACGAGCAGTACTTC.

J is TRBJ1-5 and V is TRBV27; no definite D call. The CDR3 has 13 residues. Germline V gene sequence: CDR1 MNHEY, CDR2 SMNVEV (reference sequence). The V end lost 3 bases, the J end lost 4 bases, and 7 bases lay between the germline ends. The CDR3 nucleotides read TGTGCCAGCAGTTTGTCGGGAAATCAGCCCCAGCATTTT. Translation gives CASSLSGNQPQHF.

This chain connects TRBV29-1 to TRBJ2-3; a possible D gene is TRBD2 (6 bases). This CDR3 region has 13 residues. The germline V gene encodes CDR1 SQVTM and CDR2 ANQGSEA. V was shortened by 6 bases and J by 2 bases, with 12 bases between the two germline ends. The CDR3 loop is CSVSGVPTDTQYF. The CDR3 nucleotides read TGCAGCGTGTCGGGGGTCCCCACAGATACGCAGTATTTT.

The table lists this clone with a few counts. The chain combines TRBV5-1 with TRBJ2-3, with 7 bases fitting TRBD2. V trimming: 5 bases; J trimming: 3 bases; junction bases outside the gene matches: 6. The length of the CDR3 is 14 residues. Germline V gene sequence: CDR1 SGHRS, CDR2 YFSETQ. The CDR3 bases are TGCGCCAGCAGGATGGAGGGAGGGACAGATACGCAGTATTTT. The encoded protein is CASRMEGGTDTQYF.

The rearrangement joins TRBV30 to TRBJ2-4; possibly TRBD2 for D (5 bases). V lost 0 bases, J lost 0 bases, and 9 bases lay in between. In germline, CDR1 is GTSNPN, CDR2 SVGIG (reference sequence). The CDR3 totals 15 residues. The CDR3 region has the DNA TGTGCCTGGAGTGTGTCCGCGGGAGCCAAAAACATTCAGTACTTC. It codes for CAWSVSAGAKNIQYF.

V usage is TRBV5-1 and J usage is TRBJ1-1, with D perhaps TRBD1 (6 bases). Trimming took off 5 bases at V and 3 bases at J, with 20 bases between the two ends. The germline V gene encodes CDR1 SGHRS and CDR2 YFSETQ. This CDR3 region has 16 residues. The CDR3 DNA sequence: TGCGCCAGCAGGAACCAGCCACAGGGTCACGACACTGAAGCTTTCTTT. Translation gives CASRNQPQGHDTEAFF.